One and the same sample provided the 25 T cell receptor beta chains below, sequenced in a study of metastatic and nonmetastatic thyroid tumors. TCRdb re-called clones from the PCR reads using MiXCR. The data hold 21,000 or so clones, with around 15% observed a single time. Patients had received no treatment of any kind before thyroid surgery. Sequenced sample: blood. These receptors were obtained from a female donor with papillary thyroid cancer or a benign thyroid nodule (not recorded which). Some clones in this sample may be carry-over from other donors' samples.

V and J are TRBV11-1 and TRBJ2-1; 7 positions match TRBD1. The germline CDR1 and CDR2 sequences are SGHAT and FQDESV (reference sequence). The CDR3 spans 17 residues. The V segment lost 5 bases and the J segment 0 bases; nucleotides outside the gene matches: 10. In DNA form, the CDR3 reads TGTGCCAGCAGCCTCCGGACAGGCCTTAGCTCCTACAATGAGCAGTTCTTC. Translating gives CASSLRTGLSSYNEQFF.

Written as DNA, the CDR3 is TGCAGTGCTAGAGAGAGCAGGGGGCTGACCGGGGAGCTGTTTTTT. Protein sequence: CSARESRGLTGELFF. The chain recombines TRBV20-1 with TRBJ2-2; TRBD1 aligns across 8 bases. Germline V CDR1 and CDR2: DFQATT, SNEGSKA (reference sequence). With 0 bases clipped from V and 5 bases from J, the junction kept 5 bases outside the gene matches. The CDR3 is 15 residues long.

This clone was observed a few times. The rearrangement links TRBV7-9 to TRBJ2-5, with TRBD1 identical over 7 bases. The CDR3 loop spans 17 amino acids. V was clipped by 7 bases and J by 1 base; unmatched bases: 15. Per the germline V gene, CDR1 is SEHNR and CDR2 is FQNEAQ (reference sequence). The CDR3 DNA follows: TGTGCCAGCACCCGCTCCAACCGGGACAGTGTCCAAGAGACCCAGTACTTC. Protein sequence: CASTRSNRDSVQETQYF.

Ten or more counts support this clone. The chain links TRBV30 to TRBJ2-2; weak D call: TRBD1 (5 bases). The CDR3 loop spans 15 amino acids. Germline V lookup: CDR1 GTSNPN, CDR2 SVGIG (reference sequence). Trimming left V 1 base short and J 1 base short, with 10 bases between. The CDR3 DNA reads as TGTGCCTGGAGTGGTTTCGGACAGAACACCGGGGAGCTGTTTTTT. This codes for CAWSGFGQNTGELFF.

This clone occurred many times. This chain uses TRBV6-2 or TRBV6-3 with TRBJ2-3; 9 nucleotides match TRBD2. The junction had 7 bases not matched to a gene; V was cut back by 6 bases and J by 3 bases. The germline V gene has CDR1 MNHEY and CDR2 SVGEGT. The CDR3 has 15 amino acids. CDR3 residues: CASRKGLAGTDTQYF. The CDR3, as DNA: TGTGCCAGCAGGAAGGGACTAGCTGGGACAGATACGCAGTATTTT.

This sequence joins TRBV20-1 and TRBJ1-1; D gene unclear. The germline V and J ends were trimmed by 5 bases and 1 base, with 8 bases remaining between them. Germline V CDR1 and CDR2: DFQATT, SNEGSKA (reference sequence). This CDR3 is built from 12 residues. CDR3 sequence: CSAPPGNTEAFF. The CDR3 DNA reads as TGCAGTGCTCCTCCGGGGAACACTGAAGCTTTCTTT.

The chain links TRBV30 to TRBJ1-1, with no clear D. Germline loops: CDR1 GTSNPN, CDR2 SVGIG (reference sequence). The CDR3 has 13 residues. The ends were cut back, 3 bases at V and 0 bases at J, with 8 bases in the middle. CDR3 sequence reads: CAWRFQMNTEAFF. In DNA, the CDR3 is TGTGCCTGGAGATTCCAGATGAACACTGAAGCTTTCTTT. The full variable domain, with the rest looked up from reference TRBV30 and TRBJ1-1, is SQTIHQWPATLVQPVGSPLSLECTVEGTSNPNLYWYRQAAGRGLQLLFYSVGIGQISSEVPQNLSASRPQDRQFILSSKKLLLSDSGFYLCAWRFQMNTEAFFGQGTRLTVV.

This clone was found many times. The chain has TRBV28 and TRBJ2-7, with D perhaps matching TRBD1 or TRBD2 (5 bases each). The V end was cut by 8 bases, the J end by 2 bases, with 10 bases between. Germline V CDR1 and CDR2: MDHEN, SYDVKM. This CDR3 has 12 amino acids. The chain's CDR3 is CASRGRAYEQYF. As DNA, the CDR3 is TGTGCCAGCCGGGGCCGGGCCTACGAGCAGTACTTC. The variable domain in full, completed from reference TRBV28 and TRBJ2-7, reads DVKVTQSSRYLVKRTGEKVFLECVQDMDHENMFWYRQDPGLGLRLIYFSYDVKMKEKGDIPEGYSVSREKKERFSLILESASTNQTSMYLCASRGRAYEQYFGPGTRLTVT.

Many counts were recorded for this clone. CDR3 residues: CASSYGARYEQYF. CDR3 coding DNA: TGTGCCAGCAGTTATGGGGCGAGATACGAGCAGTACTTC. The rearrangement joins TRBV27 to TRBJ2-7; possible D gene TRBD1, 5 bases. The CDR3 length is 13 residues. Germline lookup yields CDR1 MNHEY and CDR2 SMNVEV (reference sequence). Between the trimmed V and J ends, which lost 4 bases and 4 bases, there was a span of 11 bases.

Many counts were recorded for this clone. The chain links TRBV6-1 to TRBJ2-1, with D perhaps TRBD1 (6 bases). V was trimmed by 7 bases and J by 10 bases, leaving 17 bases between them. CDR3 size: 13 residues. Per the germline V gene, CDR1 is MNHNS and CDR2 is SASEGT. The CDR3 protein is CASNPGVVTEQFF. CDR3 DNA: TGTGCCAGCAACCCAGGGGTCGTGACAGAGCAGTTCTTC.

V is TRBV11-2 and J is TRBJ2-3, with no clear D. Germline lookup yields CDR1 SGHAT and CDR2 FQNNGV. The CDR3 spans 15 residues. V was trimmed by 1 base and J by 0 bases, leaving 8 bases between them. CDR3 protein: CASSLGQDSTDTQYF. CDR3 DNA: TGTGCCAGCAGCTTAGGCCAGGATAGCACAGATACGCAGTATTTT.

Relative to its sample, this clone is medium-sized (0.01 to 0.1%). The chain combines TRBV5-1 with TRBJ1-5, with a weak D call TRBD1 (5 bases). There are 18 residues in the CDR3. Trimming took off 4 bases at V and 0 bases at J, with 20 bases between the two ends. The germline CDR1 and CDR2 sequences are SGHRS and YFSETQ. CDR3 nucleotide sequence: TGCGCCAGCAGCCCTAGTGGGGGAGATATATATAGCAATCAGCCCCAGCATTTT. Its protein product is CASSPSGGDIYSNQPQHF. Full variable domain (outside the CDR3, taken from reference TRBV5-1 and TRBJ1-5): KAGVTQTPRYLIKTRGQQVTLSCSPISGHRSVSWYQQTPGQGLQFLFEYFSETQRNKGNFPGRFSGRQFSNSRSEMNVSTLELGDSALYLCASSPSGGDIYSNQPQHFGDGTRLSIL.

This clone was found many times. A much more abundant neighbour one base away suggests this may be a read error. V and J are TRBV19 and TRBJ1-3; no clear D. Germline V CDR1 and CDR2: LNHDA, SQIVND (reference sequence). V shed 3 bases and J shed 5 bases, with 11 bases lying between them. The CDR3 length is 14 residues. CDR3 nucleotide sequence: TGTGCCAGTAGTATGACTCGAACTAGAAACACCATATATTTT. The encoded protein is CASSMTRTRNTIYF.

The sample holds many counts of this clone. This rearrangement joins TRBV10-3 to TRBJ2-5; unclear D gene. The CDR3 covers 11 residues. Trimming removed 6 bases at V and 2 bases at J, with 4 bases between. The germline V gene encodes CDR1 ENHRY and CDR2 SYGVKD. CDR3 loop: CAIRGQETQYF. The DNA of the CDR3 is TGTGCCATCAGGGGTCAAGAGACCCAGTACTTC.

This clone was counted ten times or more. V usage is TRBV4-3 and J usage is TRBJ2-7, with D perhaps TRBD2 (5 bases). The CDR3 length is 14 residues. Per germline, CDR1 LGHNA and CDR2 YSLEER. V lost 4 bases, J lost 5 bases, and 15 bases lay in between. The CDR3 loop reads CASSLIIGRDEQYF. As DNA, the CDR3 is TGCGCCAGCAGCCTAATCATAGGGCGGGACGAGCAGTACTTC.

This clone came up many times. CDR3 amino acids: CASTPGSNQPQHF. The CDR3 coding sequence is TGTGCCAGCACTCCAGGTAGCAATCAGCCCCAGCATTTT. This chain joins TRBV2 and TRBJ1-5; D is uncertain. V dropped 7 bases and J dropped 0 bases, with 7 bases sitting between them. Per germline, CDR1 SNHLY and CDR2 FYNNEI. The CDR3 loop spans 13 amino acids.

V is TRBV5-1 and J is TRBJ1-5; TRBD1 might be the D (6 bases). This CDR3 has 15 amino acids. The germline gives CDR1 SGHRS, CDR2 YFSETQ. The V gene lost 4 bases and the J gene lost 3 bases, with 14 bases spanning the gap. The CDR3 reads CASSLTGLNNQPQHF. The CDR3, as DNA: TGCGCCAGCAGCCTCACAGGGCTTAACAATCAGCCCCAGCATTTT.

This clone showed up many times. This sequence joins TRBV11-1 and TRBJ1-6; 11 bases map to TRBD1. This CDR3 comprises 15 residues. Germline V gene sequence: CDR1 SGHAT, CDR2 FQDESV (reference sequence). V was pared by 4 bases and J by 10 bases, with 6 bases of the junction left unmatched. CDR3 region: CASSSGQGAHSPLHF. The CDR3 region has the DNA TGTGCCAGCAGCTCCGGACAGGGGGCCCACTCACCCCTCCACTTT.

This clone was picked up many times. CDR3: CASSQGFRAFF. The CDR3 nucleotides read TGTGCCAGCAGCCAAGGGTTTAGGGCTTTCTTT. The chain joins TRBV12-3 or TRBV12-4 to TRBJ1-1, with no clear D. The CDR3 is 11 amino acids. Trimming cost V 6 bases and J 11 bases, with 13 bases left between them.

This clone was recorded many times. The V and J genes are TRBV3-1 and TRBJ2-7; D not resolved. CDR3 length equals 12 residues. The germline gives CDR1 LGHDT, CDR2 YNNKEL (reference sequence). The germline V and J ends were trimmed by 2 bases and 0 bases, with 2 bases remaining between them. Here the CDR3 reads CASSQSSYEQYF. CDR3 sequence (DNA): TGTGCCAGCAGCCAAAGCTCCTACGAGCAGTACTTC.

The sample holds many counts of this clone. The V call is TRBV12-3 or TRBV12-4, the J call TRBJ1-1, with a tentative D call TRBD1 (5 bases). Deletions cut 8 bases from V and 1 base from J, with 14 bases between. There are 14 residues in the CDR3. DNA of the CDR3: TGTGCCAGCCGCTACTCTAGGGGGAACACTGAAGCTTTCTTT. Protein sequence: CASRYSRGNTEAFF.

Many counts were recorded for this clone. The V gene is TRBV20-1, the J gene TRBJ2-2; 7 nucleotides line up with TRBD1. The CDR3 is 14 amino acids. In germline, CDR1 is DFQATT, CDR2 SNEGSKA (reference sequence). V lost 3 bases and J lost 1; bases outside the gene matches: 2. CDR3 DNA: TGCAGTGCTAGGGGACAGCAGAACACCGGGGAGCTGTTTTTT. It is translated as CSARGQQNTGELFF.

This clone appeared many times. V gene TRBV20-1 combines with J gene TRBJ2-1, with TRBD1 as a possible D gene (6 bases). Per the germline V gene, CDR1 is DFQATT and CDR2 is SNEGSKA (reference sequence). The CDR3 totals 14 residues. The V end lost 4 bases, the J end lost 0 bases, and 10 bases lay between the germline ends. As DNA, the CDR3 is TGCAGTGCTAAGACAGGTCCCTCCTACAATGAGCAGTTCTTC. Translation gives CSAKTGPSYNEQFF.

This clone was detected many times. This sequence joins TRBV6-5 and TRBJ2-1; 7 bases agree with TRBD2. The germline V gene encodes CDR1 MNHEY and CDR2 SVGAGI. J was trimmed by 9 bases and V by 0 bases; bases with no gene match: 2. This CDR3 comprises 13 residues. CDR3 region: CASSYSGGGEQFF. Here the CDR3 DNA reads TGTGCCAGCAGTTACTCGGGGGGGGGTGAGCAGTTCTTC.

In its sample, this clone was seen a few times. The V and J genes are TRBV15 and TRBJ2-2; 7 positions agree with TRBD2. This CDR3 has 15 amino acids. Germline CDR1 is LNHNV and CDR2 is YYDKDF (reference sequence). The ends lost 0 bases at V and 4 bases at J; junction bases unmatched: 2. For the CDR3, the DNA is TGTGCCACCAGCAGAGATATAGCGGGCACCGGGGAGCTGTTTTTT. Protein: CATSRDIAGTGELFF.